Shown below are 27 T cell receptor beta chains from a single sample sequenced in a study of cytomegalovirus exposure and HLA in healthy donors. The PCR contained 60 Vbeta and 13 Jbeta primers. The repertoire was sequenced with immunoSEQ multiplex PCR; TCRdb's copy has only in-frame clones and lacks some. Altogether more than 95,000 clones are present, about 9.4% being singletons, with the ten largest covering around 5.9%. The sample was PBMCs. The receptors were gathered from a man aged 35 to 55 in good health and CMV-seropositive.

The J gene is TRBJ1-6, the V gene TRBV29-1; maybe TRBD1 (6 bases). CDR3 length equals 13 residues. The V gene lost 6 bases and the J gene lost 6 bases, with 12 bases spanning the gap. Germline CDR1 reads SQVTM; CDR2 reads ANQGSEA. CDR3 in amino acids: CSVQTGPNSPLHF. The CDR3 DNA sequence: TGCAGCGTCCAGACAGGACCTAATTCACCCCTCCACTTT.

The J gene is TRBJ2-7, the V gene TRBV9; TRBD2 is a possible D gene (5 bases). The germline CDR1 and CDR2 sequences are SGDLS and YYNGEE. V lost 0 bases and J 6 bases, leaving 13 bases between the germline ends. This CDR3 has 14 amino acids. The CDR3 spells CASSVAASEGEQYF. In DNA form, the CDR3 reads TGTGCCAGCAGCGTAGCGGCTAGTGAGGGCGAGCAGTACTTC.

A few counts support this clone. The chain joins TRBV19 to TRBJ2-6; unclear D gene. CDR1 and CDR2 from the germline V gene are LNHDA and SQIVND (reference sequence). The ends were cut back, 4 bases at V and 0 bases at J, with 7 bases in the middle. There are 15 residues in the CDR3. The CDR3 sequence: CASSRDISGANVLTF. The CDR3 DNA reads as TGTGCCAGTAGTAGAGACATCTCTGGGGCCAACGTCCTGACTTTC.

CDR3 protein: CASSLSRGPLYEQYF. The CDR3 region has the DNA TGTGCCAGCAGCCTGTCGCGAGGTCCCCTCTACGAGCAGTACTTC. The chain recombines TRBV14 with TRBJ2-7, with D uncertain. This CDR3 is 15 amino acids long. Per the germline V gene, CDR1 is SGHDN and CDR2 is FVKESK. V was shortened by 4 bases and J by 3 bases, with 16 bases between the two germline ends.

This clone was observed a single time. CDR3 loop: CASSFETGVWSPLHF. The CDR3 nucleotides read TGTGCCAGCAGCTTTGAAACAGGGGTTTGGTCACCCCTCCACTTT. This chain joins TRBV7-2 and TRBJ1-6, with TRBD1 matching over 7 bases. The CDR3 contains 15 residues. Germline V gives CDR1 SGHTA, CDR2 FQGNSA. Losses at the gene ends were 3 bases for V and 10 bases for J; bases not matched to a gene: 9.

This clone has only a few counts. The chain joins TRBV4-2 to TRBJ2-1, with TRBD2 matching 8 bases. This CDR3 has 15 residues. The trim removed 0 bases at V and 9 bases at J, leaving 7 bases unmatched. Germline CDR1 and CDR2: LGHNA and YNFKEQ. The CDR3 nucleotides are TGTGCCAGCAGCCAAGAATTCGGGAGGGCCGGTGAGCAGTTCTTC. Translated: CASSQEFGRAGEQFF.

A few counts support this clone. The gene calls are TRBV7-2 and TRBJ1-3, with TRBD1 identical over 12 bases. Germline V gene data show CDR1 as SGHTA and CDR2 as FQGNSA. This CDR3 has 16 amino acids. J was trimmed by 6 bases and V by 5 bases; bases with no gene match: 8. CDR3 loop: CASSGWGTGGENTIYF. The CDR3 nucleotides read TGTGCCAGCAGCGGCTGGGGGACAGGGGGCGAAAACACCATATATTTT.

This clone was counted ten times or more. CDR3 sequence (DNA): TGTGCCAGCAGTGAATCTCGGGAGCAGTACTTC. Residues: CASSESREQYF. The rearrangement links TRBV25-1 to TRBJ2-7; D remains ambiguous. The germline V and J ends were trimmed by 1 base and 7 bases, with 5 bases remaining between them. The V gene's germline CDR1 is MGHDK and CDR2 SYGVNS. The CDR3 is 11 residues long.

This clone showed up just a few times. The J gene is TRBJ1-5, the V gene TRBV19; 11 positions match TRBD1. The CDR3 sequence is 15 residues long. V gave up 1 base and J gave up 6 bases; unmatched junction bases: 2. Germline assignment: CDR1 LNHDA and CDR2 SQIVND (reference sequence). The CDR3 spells CASSIGTGGIQPQHF. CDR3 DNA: TGTGCCAGTAGTATAGGGACAGGGGGCATTCAGCCCCAGCATTTT.

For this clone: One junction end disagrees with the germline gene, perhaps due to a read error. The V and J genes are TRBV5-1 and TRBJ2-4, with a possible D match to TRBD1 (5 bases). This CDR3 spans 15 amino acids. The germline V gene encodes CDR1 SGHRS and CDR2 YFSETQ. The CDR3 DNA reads TGCGCCAGCAGCCCCTTGGACAAACCCAAAGACATTCAGTACTTC. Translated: CASSPLDKPKDIQYF.

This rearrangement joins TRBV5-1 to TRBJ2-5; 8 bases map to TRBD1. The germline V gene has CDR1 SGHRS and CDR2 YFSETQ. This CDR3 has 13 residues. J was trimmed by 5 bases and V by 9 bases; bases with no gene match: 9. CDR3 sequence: CATSQGARETQYF. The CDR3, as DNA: TGCGCCACCTCGCAGGGGGCGCGGGAGACCCAGTACTTC. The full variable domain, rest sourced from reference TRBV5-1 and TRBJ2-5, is KAGVTQTPRYLIKTRGQQVTLSCSPISGHRSVSWYQQTPGQGLQFLFEYFSETQRNKGNFPGRFSGRQFSNSRSEMNVSTLELGDSALYLCATSQGARETQYFGPGTRLLVL.

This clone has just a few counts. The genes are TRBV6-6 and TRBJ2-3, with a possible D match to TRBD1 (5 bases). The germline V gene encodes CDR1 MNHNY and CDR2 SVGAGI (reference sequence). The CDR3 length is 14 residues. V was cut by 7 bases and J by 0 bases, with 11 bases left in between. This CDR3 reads CASKKGVSTDTQYF. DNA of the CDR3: TGTGCCAGCAAAAAAGGGGTGAGCACAGATACGCAGTATTTT.

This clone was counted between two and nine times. The CDR3 DNA reads TGCGCCAGCAGCTTGCCGCCAGGGCGGTTGGCTGAGCAGTTCTTC. It yields the protein CASSLPPGRLAEQFF. The V and J genes are TRBV5-1 and TRBJ2-1, with D possibly being TRBD1 (5 bases). The ends were cut back, 1 base at V and 9 bases at J, with 17 bases in the middle. The CDR3 runs 15 residues. The germline gives CDR1 SGHRS, CDR2 YFSETQ.

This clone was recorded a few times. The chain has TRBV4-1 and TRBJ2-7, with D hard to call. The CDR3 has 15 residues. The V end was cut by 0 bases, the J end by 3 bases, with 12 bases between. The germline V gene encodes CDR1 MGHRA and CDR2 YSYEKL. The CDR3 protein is CASSQDRTAVYEQYF. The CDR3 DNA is TGCGCCAGCAGCCAAGATCGCACAGCCGTCTACGAGCAGTACTTC.

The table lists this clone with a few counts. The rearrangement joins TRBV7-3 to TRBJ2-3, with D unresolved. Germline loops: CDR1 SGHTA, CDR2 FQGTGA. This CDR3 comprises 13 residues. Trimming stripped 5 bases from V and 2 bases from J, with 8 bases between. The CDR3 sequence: CASSPPSTDTQYF. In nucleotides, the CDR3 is TGTGCCAGCAGCCCCCCCTCCACAGATACGCAGTATTTT.

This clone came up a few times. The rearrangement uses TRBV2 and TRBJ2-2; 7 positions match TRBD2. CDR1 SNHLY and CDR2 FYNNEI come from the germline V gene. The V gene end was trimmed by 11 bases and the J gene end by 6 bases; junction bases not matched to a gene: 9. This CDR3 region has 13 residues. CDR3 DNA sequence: TGTGCCGGGGGGGTAAATTTAGCCGGGGAGCTGTTTTTT. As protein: CAGGVNLAGELFF. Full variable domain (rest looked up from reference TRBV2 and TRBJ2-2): EPEVTQTPSHQVTQMGQEVILRCVPISNHLYFYWYRQILGQKVEFLVSFYNNEISEKSEIFDDQFSVERPDGSNFTLKIRSTKLEDSAMYFCAGGVNLAGELFFGEGSRLTVL.

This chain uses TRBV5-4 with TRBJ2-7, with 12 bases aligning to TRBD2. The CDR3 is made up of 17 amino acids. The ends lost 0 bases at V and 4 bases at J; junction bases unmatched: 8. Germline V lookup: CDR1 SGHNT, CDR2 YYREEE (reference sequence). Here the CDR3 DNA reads TGTGCCAGCAGCTTGGGCGGTGTTACTAGCGGGAGGTACGAGCAGTACTTC. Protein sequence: CASSLGGVTSGRYEQYF.

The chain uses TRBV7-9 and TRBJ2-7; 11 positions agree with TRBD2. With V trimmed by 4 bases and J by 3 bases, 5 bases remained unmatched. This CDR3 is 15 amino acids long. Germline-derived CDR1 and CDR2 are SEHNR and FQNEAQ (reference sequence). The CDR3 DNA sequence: TGTGCCAGCAGCTCCGCTAGCGGGAGGATCTACGAGCAGTACTTC. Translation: CASSSASGRIYEQYF.

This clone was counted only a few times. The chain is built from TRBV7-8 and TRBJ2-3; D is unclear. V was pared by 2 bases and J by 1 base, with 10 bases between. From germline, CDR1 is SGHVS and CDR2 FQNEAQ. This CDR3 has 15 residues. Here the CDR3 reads CASSLLLGGTDTQYF. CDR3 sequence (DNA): TGTGCCAGCAGCTTACTTCTGGGCGGCACAGATACGCAGTATTTT. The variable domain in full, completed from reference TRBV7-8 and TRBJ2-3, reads GAGVSQSPRYKVAKRGQDVALRCDPISGHVSLFWYQQALGQGPEFLTYFQNEAQLDKSGLPSDRFFAERPEGSVSTLKIQRTQQEDSAVYLCASSLLLGGTDTQYFGPGTRLTVL.

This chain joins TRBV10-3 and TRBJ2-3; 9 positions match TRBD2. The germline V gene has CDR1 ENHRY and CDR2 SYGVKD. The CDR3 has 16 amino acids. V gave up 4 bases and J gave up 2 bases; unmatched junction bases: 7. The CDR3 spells CAISGGIAGVTDTQYF. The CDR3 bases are TGTGCCATCAGTGGGGGAATAGCGGGGGTCACAGATACGCAGTATTTT.

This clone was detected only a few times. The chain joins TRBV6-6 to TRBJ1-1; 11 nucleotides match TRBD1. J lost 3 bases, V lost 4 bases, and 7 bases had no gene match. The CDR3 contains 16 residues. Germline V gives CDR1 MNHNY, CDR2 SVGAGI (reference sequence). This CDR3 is CASSWRQGQGDTEAFF. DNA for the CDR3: TGTGCCAGCAGTTGGAGGCAGGGACAGGGGGACACTGAAGCTTTCTTT.

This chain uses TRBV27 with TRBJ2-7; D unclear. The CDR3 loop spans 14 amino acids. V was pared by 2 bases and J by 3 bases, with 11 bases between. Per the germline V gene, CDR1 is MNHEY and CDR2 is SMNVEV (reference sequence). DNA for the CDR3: TGTGCCAGCAGTTTAGGTAGTAGCAGCTACGAGCAGTACTTC. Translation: CASSLGSSSYEQYF.

Written as DNA, the CDR3 is TGTGCCAGCAGCTTAGCAGGGGGACCTGGGGCCAACGTCCTGACTTTC. Translating gives CASSLAGGPGANVLTF. The rearrangement joins TRBV7-3 to TRBJ2-6; TRBD1 agrees at 7 bases. The CDR3 is made up of 16 amino acids. Trimming at V came to 2 bases and at J to 2 bases, leaving 3 bases not matched to a gene. CDR1 and CDR2 from the germline V gene are SGHTA and FQGTGA.

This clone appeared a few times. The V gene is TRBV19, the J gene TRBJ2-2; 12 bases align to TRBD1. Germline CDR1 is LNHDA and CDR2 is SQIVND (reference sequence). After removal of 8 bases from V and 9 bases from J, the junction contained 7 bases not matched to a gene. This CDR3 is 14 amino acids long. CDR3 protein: CASYSGTGGRELFF. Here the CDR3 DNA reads TGTGCCAGTTACTCCGGGACAGGGGGCCGGGAGCTGTTTTTT.

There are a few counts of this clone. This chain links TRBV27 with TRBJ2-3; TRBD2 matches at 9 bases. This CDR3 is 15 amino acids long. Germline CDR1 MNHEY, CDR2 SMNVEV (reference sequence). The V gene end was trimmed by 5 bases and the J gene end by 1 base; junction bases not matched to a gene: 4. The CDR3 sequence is CASSVSGRRTDTQYF. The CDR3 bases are TGTGCCAGCAGTGTTAGCGGGAGACGCACAGATACGCAGTATTTT.

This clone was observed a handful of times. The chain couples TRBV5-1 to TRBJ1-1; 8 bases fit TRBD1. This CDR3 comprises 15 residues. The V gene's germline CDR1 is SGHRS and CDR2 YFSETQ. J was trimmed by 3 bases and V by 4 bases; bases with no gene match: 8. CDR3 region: CASSREAGGHTEAFF. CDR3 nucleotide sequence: TGCGCCAGCAGCCGAGAGGCAGGGGGCCACACTGAAGCTTTCTTT.

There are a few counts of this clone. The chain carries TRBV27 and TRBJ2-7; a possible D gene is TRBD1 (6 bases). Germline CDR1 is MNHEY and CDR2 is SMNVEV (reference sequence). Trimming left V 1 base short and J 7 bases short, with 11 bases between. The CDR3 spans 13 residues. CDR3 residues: CASSLWQGREQYF. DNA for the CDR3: TGTGCCAGCAGTTTATGGCAGGGGAGAGAGCAGTACTTC.